A selection of T cell receptor beta chains follows, all from one sample in a study of blood T cell repertoires in COVID-19. The assay was immunoSEQ multiplex PCR, and TCRdb's table has in-frame clones only and misses some. There are roughly 220,000 clones in the sample; around nine tenths occur only once, and about 15% lies in the top ten. The sequenced sample was PBMCs or T cells enriched from blood (not recorded which). All receptors derive from a woman aged 50 to 60 with acute COVID-19. CDR3s include the opening cysteine and the closing phenylalanine or tryptophan. D genes are given only for firm matches. Only part of the rows carry a size: once, few, many, or a class if the clone is expanded.

>TRBJ1-1|.|TRBV19|few
CASSPTRGTEAFF
TGTGCCAGTAGCCCGACTAGGGGCACTGAAGCTTTCTTT
>TRBJ2-7|TRBD2|TRBV5-1|.
CASSLVAGGTYEQYF
TGCGCCAGCAGCTTGGTGGCGGGAGGGACCTACGAGCAGTACTTC
>TRBJ2-5|.|TRBV19|.
CASSRFIQGLGETQYF
TGTGCCAGTAGTCGTTTTATCCAGGGTCTGGGAGAGACCCAGTACTTC
>TRBJ1-4|.|TRBV28|.
CASSRRQGINEKLFF
TGTGCCAGCAGCAGACGCCAGGGTATTAATGAAAAACTGTTTTTT
>TRBJ2-3|TRBD1|TRBV13|.
CASSLMGQGGTDTQYF
TGTGCCAGCAGCTTAATGGGACAGGGGGGCACAGATACGCAGTATTTT
>TRBJ1-6|TRBD1|TRBV28|.
CASSSPGQGNSPLHF
TGTGCCAGCAGTTCCCCGGGACAGGGGAATTCACCCCTCCACTTT
>TRBJ2-1|TRBD2|TRBV9|.
CASSGTSGKEGPYNEQFF
TGTGCCAGCAGCGGGACTAGCGGGAAGGAGGGACCATACAATGAGCAGTTCTTC
>TRBJ2-3|.|TRBV27|.
CASLKLPTSPADTQYF
TGTGCCAGCCTTAAACTCCCGACTAGTCCCGCAGATACGCAGTATTTT
>TRBJ1-2|TRBD1|TRBV4-1|.
CASSQGDRNYGYTF
TGCGCCAGCAGCCAAGGGGACAGAAACTATGGCTACACCTTC
>TRBJ1-3|TRBD1|TRBV11-2|.
CASSVTGTEGNTIYF
TGTGCCAGCAGCGTAACCGGGACAGAGGGAAACACCATATATTTT
>TRBJ2-3|TRBD1|TRBV5-8|.
CASTNRGRWDTQYF
TGTGCCAGCACCAACAGGGGGCGATGGGATACGCAGTATTTT
>TRBJ1-1|.|TRBV15|.
CATSREGASAFF
TGTGCCACCAGCAGAGAGGGGGCGTCTGCTTTCTTT
>TRBJ1-3|TRBD1|TRBV19|.
CASTRGLGNTIYF
TGTGCCAGTACGAGGGGGCTGGGAAACACCATATATTTT
>TRBJ2-1|TRBD2|TRBV28|few
CASSLGLAGDKNNEQFF
TGTGCCAGCAGTTTGGGACTAGCGGGAGACAAAAACAATGAGCAGTTCTTC
>TRBJ2-5|.|TRBV9|.
CASSLRGQETQYF
TGTGCCAGCAGCCTTAGGGGGCAAGAGACCCAGTACTTC
>TRBJ1-1|.|TRBV7-3|.
CASSSNGGGTVNTEAFF
TGTGCCAGCAGCTCAAACGGTGGAGGCACCGTGAACACTGAAGCTTTCTTT
>TRBJ1-2|.|TRBV30|.
CAWSWTDTFGYTF
TGTGCCTGGAGTTGGACAGATACGTTTGGCTACACCTTC
>TRBJ2-1|TRBD1|TRBV5-1|.
CASSFLQGVYNEQFF
TGCGCCAGCAGCTTCCTACAGGGGGTGTACAATGAGCAGTTCTTC
>TRBJ2-1|.|TRBV4-3|.
CASSQDYPTYNEQFF
TGCGCCAGCAGCCAAGACTATCCGACCTACAATGAGCAGTTCTTC
>TRBJ1-2|TRBD1|TRBV18|.
CASSPDRVADGYTF
TGTGCCAGCTCACCCGACAGGGTGGCCGATGGCTACACCTTC
>TRBJ1-1|TRBD1|TRBV7-6|.
CASSLGRRGLNTEAFF
TGTGCCAGCAGCTTAGGTCGCAGGGGGCTAAACACTGAAGCTTTCTTT
>TRBJ1-2|.|TRBV7-8|.
CASSLRVGSLYGYTF
TGTGCCAGCAGCTTGCGTGTCGGTAGTCTCTACGGCTACACCTTC
>TRBJ2-7|TRBD1|TRBV7-7|.
CASSLVKDRTYEQYF
TGTGCTAGCAGCTTAGTGAAGGACAGGACCTACGAGCAGTACTTC
>TRBJ1-6|TRBD1|TRBV19|.
CASSRGQGRISPLHF
TGTGCCAGTAGCCGTGGACAGGGGCGCATCTCACCCCTCCACTTT
>TRBJ2-7|.|TRBV21-1|.
CASRPDRNYEQYF
TGTGCCAGCAGGCCCGACAGAAACTACGAGCAGTACTTC
>TRBJ1-5|.|TRBV19|.
CASSIVGLGNQPQHF
TGTGCCAGTAGTATCGTGGGCTTAGGCAATCAGCCCCAGCATTTT
>TRBJ2-7|TRBD2|TRBV7-9|.
CASSLGEGRYEQYF
TGTGCCAGCAGCTTAGGGGAGGGCCGGTACGAGCAGTACTTC
>TRBJ1-1|TRBD1|TRBV5-1|.
CASSLVSGGRNTEAFF
TGCGCCAGCAGCTTGGTATCAGGGGGGCGGAACACTGAAGCTTTCTTT
>TRBJ2-7|TRBD2|TRBV6-4|.
CASSDAGTSGSGEQYF
TGTGCCAGCAGTGACGCCGGGACTAGCGGGAGCGGCGAGCAGTACTTC
>TRBJ1-1|.|TRBV5-1|once
CASSNRGARDTEAFF
TGCGCCAGCAGCAACCGGGGGGCGCGGGACACTGAAGCTTTCTTT
>TRBJ1-5|.|TRBV20-1|.
CSASSQPQHF
TGCAGTGCTAGCTCTCAGCCCCAGCATTTT
>TRBJ1-1|TRBD1|TRBV9|few
CASSPGTGYSTEAFF
TGTGCCAGCAGCCCCGGGACAGGGTATTCGACTGAAGCTTTCTTT
>TRBJ2-1|.|TRBV18|once
CASSPEDSPRSYNEQFF
TGTGCCAGCTCACCCGAAGATTCTCCGAGGTCCTACAATGAGCAGTTCTTC
>TRBJ2-1|TRBD2|TRBV19|.
CASRPLGLESGNEQFF
TGTGCCAGTAGACCCCTTGGACTAGAATCAGGCAATGAGCAGTTCTTC
>TRBJ2-7|TRBD1|TRBV7-9|.
CASSPGTGGPYEQYF
TGTGCCAGCAGCCCGGGGACAGGGGGCCCCTACGAGCAGTACTTC
>TRBJ2-2|TRBD2|TRBV29-1|.
CSVEDISGPNTGELFF
TGCAGCGTTGAAGATATTAGCGGGCCGAACACCGGGGAGCTGTTTTTT
>TRBJ2-7|.|TRBV10-3|.
CAISARGGIYEQYF
TGTGCCATCAGTGCTAGGGGTGGCATCTACGAGCAGTACTTC
>TRBJ1-6|TRBD1|TRBV19|many
CASRLDRGSSPLHF
TGTGCCAGTAGACTGGACAGGGGATCTTCACCCCTCCACTTT
>TRBJ2-1|TRBD2|TRBV24-1|.
CATSDKRGSLSEQFF
TGTGCCACCAGTGATAAGCGGGGTTCTTTATCTGAGCAGTTCTTC
>TRBJ2-4|TRBD2|TRBV6-5|.
CASSYIAGEGNIQYF
TGTGCCAGCAGTTACATAGCGGGAGAAGGAAACATTCAGTACTTC
>TRBJ1-5|TRBD1|TRBV29-1|.
CSVETGEDSNQPQHF
TGCAGCGTTGAGACAGGGGAAGATAGCAATCAGCCCCAGCATTTT
>TRBJ1-1|TRBD1|TRBV5-1|once
CASGTGSVNTEAFF
TGCGCCAGCGGGACAGGGTCGGTGAACACTGAAGCTTTCTTT
>TRBJ2-5|.|TRBV7-9|.
CASSLGGTQYF
TGTGCCAGCAGTTTGGGGGGGACCCAGTACTTC
>TRBJ1-1|.|TRBV3-1/TRBV3-2|.
CASSQRGWDTEAFF
TGTGCCAGCAGCCAAAGGGGATGGGACACTGAAGCTTTCTTT
>TRBJ1-5|TRBD1|TRBV5-1|.
CASSLGDRHDSNQPQHF
TGCGCCAGCAGCTTGGGGGACAGGCATGATAGCAATCAGCCCCAGCATTTT
>TRBJ1-1|.|TRBV10-3|.
CAISEPPSSYERILNTEAFF
TGTGCCATCAGTGAGCCACCCTCAAGCTACGAGAGGATCCTGAACACTGAAGCTTTCTTT
>TRBJ2-7|.|TRBV5-1|.
CASSHRDSTYEQYF
TGCGCCAGCAGCCACCGGGACTCTACCTACGAGCAGTACTTC
>TRBJ1-5|.|TRBV28|few
CASSFPGRVYQPQHF
TGTGCCAGCAGTTTTCCGGGCAGGGTTTATCAGCCCCAGCATTTT
>TRBJ2-1|TRBD2|TRBV5-6|.
CASSSRTSGSLRGYNEQFF
TGTGCCAGCAGCTCGCGGACTAGCGGGAGTTTAAGGGGCTACAATGAGCAGTTCTTC
>TRBJ2-7|TRBD1|TRBV18|.
CASSSRQGAYEQYF
TGTGCCAGCTCATCGAGACAGGGGGCCTACGAGCAGTACTTC
>TRBJ1-2|TRBD1|TRBV19|.
CASSIVPGQGAHGYTF
TGTGCCAGTAGTATAGTTCCGGGACAGGGGGCTCATGGCTACACCTTC
>TRBJ2-1|TRBD2|TRBV7-9|.
CASSQRLEAGEVF
TGTGCCAGCAGCCAGCGCCTGGAGGCGGGAGAGGTCTTC
>TRBJ1-5|.|TRBV3-1/TRBV3-2|.
CASSSTPDKQPQHF
TGTGCCAGCAGCTCGACTCCGGACAAACAGCCCCAGCATTTT
>TRBJ1-4|.|TRBV30|.
CAWSVGRVTNEKLFF
TGTGCCTGGAGTGTTGGCAGGGTAACTAATGAAAAACTGTTTTTT
>TRBJ2-7|TRBD2|TRBV30|.
CAWSVGPGRNEQYF
TGTGCCTGGAGTGTTGGCCCCGGGAGGAACGAGCAGTACTTC